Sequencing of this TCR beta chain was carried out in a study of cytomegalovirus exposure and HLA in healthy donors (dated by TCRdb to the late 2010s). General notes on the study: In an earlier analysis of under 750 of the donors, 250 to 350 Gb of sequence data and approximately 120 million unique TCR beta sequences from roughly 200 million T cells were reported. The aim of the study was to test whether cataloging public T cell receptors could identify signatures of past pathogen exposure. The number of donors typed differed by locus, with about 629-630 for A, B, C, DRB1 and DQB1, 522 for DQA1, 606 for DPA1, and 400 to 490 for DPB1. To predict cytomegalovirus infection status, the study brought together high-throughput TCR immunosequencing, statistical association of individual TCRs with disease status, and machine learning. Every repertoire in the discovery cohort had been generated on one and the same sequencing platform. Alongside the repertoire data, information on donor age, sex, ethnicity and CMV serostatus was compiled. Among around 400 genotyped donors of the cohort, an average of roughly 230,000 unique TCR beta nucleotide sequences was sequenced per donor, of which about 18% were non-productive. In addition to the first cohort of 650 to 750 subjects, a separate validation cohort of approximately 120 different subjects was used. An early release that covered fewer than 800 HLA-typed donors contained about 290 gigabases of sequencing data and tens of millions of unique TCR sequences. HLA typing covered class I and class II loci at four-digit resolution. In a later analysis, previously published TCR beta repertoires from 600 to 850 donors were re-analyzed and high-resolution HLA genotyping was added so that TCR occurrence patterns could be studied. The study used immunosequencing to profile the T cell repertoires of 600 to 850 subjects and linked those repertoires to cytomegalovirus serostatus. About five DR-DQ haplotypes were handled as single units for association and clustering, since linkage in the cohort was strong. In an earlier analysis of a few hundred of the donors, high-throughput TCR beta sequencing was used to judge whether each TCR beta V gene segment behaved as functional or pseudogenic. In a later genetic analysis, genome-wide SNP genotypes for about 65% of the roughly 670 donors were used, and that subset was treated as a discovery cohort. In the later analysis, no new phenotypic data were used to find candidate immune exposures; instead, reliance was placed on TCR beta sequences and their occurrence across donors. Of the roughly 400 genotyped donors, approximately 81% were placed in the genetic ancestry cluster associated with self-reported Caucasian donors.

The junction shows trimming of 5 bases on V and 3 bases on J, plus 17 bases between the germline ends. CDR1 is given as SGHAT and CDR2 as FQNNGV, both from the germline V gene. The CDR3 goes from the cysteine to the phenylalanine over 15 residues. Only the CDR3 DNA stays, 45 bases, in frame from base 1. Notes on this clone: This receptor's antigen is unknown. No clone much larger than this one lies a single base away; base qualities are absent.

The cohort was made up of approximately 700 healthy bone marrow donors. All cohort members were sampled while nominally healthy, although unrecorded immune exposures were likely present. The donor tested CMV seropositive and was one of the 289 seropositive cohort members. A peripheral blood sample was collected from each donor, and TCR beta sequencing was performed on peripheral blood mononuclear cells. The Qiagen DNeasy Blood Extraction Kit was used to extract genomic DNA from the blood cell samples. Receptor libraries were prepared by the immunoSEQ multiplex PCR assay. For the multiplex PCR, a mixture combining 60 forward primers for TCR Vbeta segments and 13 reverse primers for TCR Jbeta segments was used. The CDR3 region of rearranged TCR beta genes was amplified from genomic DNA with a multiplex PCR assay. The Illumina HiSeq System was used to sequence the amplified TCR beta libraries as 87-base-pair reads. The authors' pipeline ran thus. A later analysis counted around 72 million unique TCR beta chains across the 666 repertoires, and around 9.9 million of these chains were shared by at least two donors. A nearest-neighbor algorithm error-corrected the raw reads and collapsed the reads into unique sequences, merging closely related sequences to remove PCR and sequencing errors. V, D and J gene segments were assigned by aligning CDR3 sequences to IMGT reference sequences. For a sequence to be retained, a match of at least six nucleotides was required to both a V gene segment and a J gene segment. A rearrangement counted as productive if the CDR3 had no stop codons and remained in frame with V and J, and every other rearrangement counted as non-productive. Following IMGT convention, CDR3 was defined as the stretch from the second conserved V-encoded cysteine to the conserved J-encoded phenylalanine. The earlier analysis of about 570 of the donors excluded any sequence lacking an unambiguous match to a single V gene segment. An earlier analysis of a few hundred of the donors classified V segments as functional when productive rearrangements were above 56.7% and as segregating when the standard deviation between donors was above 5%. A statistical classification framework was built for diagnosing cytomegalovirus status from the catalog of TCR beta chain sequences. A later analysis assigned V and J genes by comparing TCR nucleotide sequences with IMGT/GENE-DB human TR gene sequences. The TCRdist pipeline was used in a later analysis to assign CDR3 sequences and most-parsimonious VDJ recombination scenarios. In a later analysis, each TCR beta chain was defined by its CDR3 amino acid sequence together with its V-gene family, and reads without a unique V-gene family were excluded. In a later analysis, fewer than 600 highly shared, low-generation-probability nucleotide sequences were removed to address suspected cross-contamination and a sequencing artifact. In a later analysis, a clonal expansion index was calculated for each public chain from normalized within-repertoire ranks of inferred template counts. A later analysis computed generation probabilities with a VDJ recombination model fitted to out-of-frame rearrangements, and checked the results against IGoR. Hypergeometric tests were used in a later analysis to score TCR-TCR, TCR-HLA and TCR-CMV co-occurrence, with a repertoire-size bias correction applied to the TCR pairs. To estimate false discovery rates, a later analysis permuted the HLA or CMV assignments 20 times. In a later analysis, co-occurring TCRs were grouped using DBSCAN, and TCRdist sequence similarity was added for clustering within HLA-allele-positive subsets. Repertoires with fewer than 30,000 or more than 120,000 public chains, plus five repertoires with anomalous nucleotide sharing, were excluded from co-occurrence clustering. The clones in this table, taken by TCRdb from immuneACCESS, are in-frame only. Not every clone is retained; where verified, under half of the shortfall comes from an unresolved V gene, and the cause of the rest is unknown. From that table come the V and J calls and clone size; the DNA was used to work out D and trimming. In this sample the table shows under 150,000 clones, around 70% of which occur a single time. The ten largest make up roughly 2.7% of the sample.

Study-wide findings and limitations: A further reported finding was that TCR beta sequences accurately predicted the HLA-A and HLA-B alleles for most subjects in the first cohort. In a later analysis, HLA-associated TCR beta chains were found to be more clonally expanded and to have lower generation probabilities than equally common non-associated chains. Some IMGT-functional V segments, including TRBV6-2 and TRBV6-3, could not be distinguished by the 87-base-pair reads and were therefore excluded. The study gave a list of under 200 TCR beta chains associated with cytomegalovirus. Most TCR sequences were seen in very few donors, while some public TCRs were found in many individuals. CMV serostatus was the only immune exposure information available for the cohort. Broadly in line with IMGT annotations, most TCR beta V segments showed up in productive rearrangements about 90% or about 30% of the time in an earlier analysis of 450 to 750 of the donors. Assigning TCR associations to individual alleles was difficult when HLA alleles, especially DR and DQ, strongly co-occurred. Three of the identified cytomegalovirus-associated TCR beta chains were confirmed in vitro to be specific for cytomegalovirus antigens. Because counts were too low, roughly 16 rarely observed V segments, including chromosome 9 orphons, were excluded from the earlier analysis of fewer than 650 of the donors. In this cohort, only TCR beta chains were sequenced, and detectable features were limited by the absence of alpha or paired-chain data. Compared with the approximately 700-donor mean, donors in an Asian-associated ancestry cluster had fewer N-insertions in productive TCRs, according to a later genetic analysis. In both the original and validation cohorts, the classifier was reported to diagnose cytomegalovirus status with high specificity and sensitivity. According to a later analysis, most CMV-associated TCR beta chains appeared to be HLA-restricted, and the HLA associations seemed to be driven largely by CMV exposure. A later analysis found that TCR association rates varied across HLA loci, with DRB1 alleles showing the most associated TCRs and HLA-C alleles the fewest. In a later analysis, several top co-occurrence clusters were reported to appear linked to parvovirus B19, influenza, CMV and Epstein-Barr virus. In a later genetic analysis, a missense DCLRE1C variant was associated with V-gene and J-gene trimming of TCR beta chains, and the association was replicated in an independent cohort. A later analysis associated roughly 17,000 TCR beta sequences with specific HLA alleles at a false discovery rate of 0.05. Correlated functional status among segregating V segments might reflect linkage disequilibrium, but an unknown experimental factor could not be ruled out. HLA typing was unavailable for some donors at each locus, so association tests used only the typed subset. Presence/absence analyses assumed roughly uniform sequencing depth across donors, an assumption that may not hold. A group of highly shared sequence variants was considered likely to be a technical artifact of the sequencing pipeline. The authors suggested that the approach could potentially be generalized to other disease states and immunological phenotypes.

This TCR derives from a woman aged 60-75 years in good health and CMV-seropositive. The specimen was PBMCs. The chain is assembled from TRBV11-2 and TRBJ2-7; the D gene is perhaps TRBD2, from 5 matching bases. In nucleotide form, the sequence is TGTGCCAGCAGCGCCGAACCCGGGATAGACTACGAGCAGTACTTC. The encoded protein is CASSAEPGIDYEQYF.